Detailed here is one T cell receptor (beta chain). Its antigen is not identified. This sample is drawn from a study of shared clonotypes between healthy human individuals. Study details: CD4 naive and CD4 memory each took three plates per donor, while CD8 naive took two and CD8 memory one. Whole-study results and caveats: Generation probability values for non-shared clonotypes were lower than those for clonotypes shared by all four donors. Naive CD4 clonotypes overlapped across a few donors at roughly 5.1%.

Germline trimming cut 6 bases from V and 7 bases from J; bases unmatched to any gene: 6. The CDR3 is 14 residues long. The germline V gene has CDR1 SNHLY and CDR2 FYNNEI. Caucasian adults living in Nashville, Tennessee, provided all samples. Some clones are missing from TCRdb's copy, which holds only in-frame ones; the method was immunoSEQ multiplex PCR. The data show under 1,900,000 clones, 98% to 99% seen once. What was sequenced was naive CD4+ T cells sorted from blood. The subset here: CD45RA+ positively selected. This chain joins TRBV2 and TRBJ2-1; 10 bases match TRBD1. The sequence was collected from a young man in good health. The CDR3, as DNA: TGTGCCAGCAGGCCCTGGACAGGGGGGAATGAGCAGTTCTTC. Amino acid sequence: CASRPWTGGNEQFF.